Listed here are 28 T cell receptor beta chains from one sample, sequenced in a study of T cell responses to AZD1222 COVID-19 vaccine. Repertoires were generated with immunoSEQ multiplex PCR, while TCRdb's copy carries only in-frame clones and drops some. Here the sample spans 90,000 to 120,000 clones, around nine tenths being singletons. The sequencing used peripheral blood, collected 28 days after the second AZD1222 dose. The receptors derive from an adult who received the AZD1222 COVID-19 vaccine.

This sequence joins TRBV19 and TRBJ1-6; D perhaps matches TRBD1 (5 bases). Trimming pared 6 bases from V and 2 bases from J, leaving 8 bases between. The CDR3 is made up of 14 amino acids. Germline CDR1 and CDR2: LNHDA and SQIVND (reference sequence). The CDR3: CASRTETYNSPLHF. The CDR3 region has the DNA TGTGCCAGTAGGACAGAAACCTATAATTCACCCCTCCACTTT.

About this clone: At one of its ends the junction is not consistent with the germline gene, which may arise from a read error. The chain carries TRBV28 and TRBJ1-6; D unresolved. CDR1 is MDHEN and CDR2 is SYDVKM in the germline V gene. The CDR3 spans 14 residues. The CDR3 coding sequence is TGTGCCAGCAGTGTTGTGCCGTATAGTTCACCCCTCCACTTT. Its translation is CASSVVPYSSPLHF.

Worth noting for this clone: The identical CDR3 is also encoded by other nucleotide sequences in the sample. J is TRBJ1-1 and V is TRBV11-2; D ambiguous. V was cut by 3 bases and J by 4 bases, with 6 bases left in between. The CDR3 extends over 12 amino acids. CDR1 SGHAT and CDR2 FQNNGV come from the germline V gene. DNA of the CDR3: TGTGCCAGCAGCTTCGTGGGCACTGAAGCTTTCTTT. Amino acids: CASSFVGTEAFF. The full variable domain, with the rest looked up from reference TRBV11-2 and TRBJ1-1, is EAGVAQSPRYKIIEKRQSVAFWCNPISGHATLYWYQQILGQGPKLLIQFQNNGVVDDSQLPKDRFSAERLKGVDSTLKIQPAKLEDSAVYLCASSFVGTEAFFGQGTRLTVV.

J is TRBJ1-2 and V is TRBV24-1, with D perhaps matching TRBD1 (6 bases). Trimming left V 3 bases short and J 0 bases short, with 10 bases between. The length of the CDR3 is 15 residues. Germline V CDR1 and CDR2: KGHDR, SFDVKD. CDR3 nucleotide sequence: TGTGCCACCAGTGATCCCGGGGGCCCTAACTATGGCTACACCTTC. Protein product: CATSDPGGPNYGYTF.

This chain joins TRBV29-1 and TRBJ2-1; the D gene is possibly TRBD1 (6 bases). CDR1 and CDR2 (germline): SQVTM, ANQGSEA. Between the trimmed V and J ends, which lost 6 bases and 2 bases, there was a span of 14 bases. The CDR3 has 14 residues. The chain's CDR3 is CSVGLGGPYNEQFF. CDR3 sequence (DNA): TGCAGCGTCGGATTAGGGGGACCCTACAATGAGCAGTTCTTC.

The chain is built from TRBV28 and TRBJ1-1; D unclear. This CDR3 comprises 11 residues. Trimming stripped 10 bases from V and 3 bases from J, with 9 bases between. Germline-derived CDR1 and CDR2 are MDHEN and SYDVKM. CDR3: CATKADTEAFF. CDR3 nucleotide sequence: TGTGCCACCAAGGCGGACACTGAAGCTTTCTTT.

The V call is TRBV28, the J call TRBJ1-5, with D unresolved. Trimming shortened V by 3 bases and J by 0 bases, and 12 bases separated the two germline ends. The CDR3 loop spans 16 amino acids. Germline V lookup: CDR1 MDHEN, CDR2 SYDVKM. The CDR3 nucleotides are TGTGCCAGCAGTTTCGCTTTGCCGGATAGCAATCAGCCCCAGCATTTT. This sequence encodes CASSFALPDSNQPQHF.

The chain links TRBV5-6 to TRBJ2-1; D not certain. V was cut by 1 base and J by 3 bases, with 2 bases left in between. The CDR3 sequence is 12 residues long. Germline values: CDR1 SGHDT, CDR2 YYEEEE. CDR3 DNA: TGTGCCAGCAGCTTGAACTACAATGAGCAGTTCTTC. Encoded protein: CASSLNYNEQFF.

This clone was found a few times. The chain links TRBV24-1 to TRBJ2-5; TRBD1 agrees at 8 bases. The CDR3 consists of 16 residues. In germline, CDR1 is KGHDR, CDR2 SFDVKD. V shed 4 bases and J 2 bases; nucleotides not matched to a gene: 8. CDR3 coding DNA: TGTGCCACCAGTGACCTACGGACAGGGACACAAGAGACCCAGTACTTC. The encoded protein is CATSDLRTGTQETQYF.

The genes are TRBV19 and TRBJ1-2; TRBD1 aligns across 8 bases. Germline assignment: CDR1 LNHDA and CDR2 SQIVND (reference sequence). Unmatched junction bases numbered 11, after V lost 3 bases and J lost 8 bases. CDR3 size: 15 residues. As DNA, the CDR3 is TGTGCCAGTAGTATCCCTGGGACAGGATCGCAGGGCTACACCTTC. Protein: CASSIPGTGSQGYTF.

The chain couples TRBV21-1 to TRBJ2-7; the D segment call TRBD2 is taken from the table without a DNA check. TRBV21-1 is a known pseudogene. The CDR3 runs to 12 residues. The CDR3: CASSASSYEQYF. CDR3 in DNA: TGTGCCAGCAGCGCGAGCTCCTACGAGCAGTACTTC.

This chain connects TRBV18 to TRBJ2-2; D may correspond to TRBD1 or TRBD2 (5 bases each). The V and J ends lost 4 bases and 0 bases respectively, with 12 bases between them. Germline-derived CDR1 and CDR2 are KGHSH and LQKENI. The CDR3 is made up of 16 amino acids. This CDR3 is CASSLAGTANTGELFF. The DNA of the CDR3 is TGTGCCAGCTCACTCGCCGGGACGGCGAACACCGGGGAGCTGTTTTTT.

This clone was observed once. CDR3 in amino acids: CASSLDRENTEAFF. The CDR3, as DNA: TGCGCCAGCAGCTTGGACAGGGAGAACACTGAAGCTTTCTTT. This rearrangement joins TRBV5-1 to TRBJ1-1, with D possibly matching TRBD1 (6 bases). Trimming left V 0 bases short and J 1 base short, with 7 bases between. Germline V CDR1 and CDR2: SGHRS, YFSETQ. The length of the CDR3 is 14 residues.

The chain employs TRBV4-2 and TRBJ2-3, with a weak D call TRBD2 (7 bases). Between the trimmed V and J ends, which lost 0 bases and 5 bases, there was a span of 15 bases. The CDR3 runs 16 residues. The germline CDR1 and CDR2 sequences are LGHNA and YNFKEQ. The CDR3 DNA reads as TGTGCCAGCAGCCAAGATAGAAAGGGGGGGGTAGATACGCAGTATTTT. Protein: CASSQDRKGGVDTQYF.

The V gene is TRBV6-5, the J gene TRBJ1-1; no clear D. The V and J ends lost 2 bases and 1 base respectively, with 5 bases between them. This CDR3 contains 13 residues. Germline values: CDR1 MNHEY, CDR2 SVGAGI. The CDR3 DNA sequence: TGTGCCAGCAGTTACAATTCGAACACTGAAGCTTTCTTT. Amino acids: CASSYNSNTEAFF.

This rearrangement joins TRBV18 to TRBJ1-1; D gene uncertain. This CDR3 comprises 15 residues. CDR1 KGHSH and CDR2 LQKENI come from the germline V gene. V lost 0 bases, J lost 3 bases, and 11 bases lay in between. CDR3 sequence reads: CASSPPRGLDTEAFF. The CDR3, as DNA: TGTGCCAGCTCACCACCTCGCGGGCTAGACACTGAAGCTTTCTTT.

This chain uses TRBV28 with TRBJ1-5; D possibly corresponds to TRBD1 (6 bases). The V gene lost 4 bases and the J gene lost 7 bases, with 20 bases spanning the gap. CDR1 MDHEN and CDR2 SYDVKM come from the germline V gene. CDR3 length: 16 amino acids. The CDR3 is CASSSQAAGAGQPQHF. The CDR3 region has the DNA TGTGCCAGCAGTTCCCAGGCCGCGGGGGCTGGGCAGCCCCAGCATTTT.

The chain carries TRBV3-1 (or the pseudogene TRBV3-2) and TRBJ2-1; 10 nucleotides match TRBD2. CDR1 and CDR2 from the germline V gene are LGHDT and YNNKEL (reference sequence). The CDR3 contains 17 residues. Trimming took 4 bases from V and 7 from J; bases not matched to a gene: 13. The DNA of the CDR3 is TGTGCCAGCAGCCTCGAGGGTGCTAGCGGGAGTCTAAATGAGCAGTTCTTC. Its protein is CASSLEGASGSLNEQFF.

The chain uses TRBV14 and TRBJ1-6, with D hard to call. This CDR3 has 13 residues. From germline, CDR1 is SGHDN and CDR2 FVKESK. V gave up 3 bases and J gave up 9 bases, with 9 bases separating them. The CDR3: CASSQTSFSPLHF. CDR3 in DNA: TGTGCCAGCAGCCAGACTAGTTTTTCACCCCTCCACTTT. The full variable domain, completed using reference TRBV14 and TRBJ1-6, is EAGVTQFPSHSVIEKGQTVTLRCDPISGHDNLYWYRRVMGKEIKFLLHFVKESKQDESGMPNNRFLAERTGGTYSTLKVQPAELEDSGVYFCASSQTSFSPLHFGNGTRLTVT.

The chain recombines TRBV2 with TRBJ1-5, with 9 bases that match TRBD1. The CDR3 has 14 amino acids. The V gene's germline CDR1 is SNHLY and CDR2 FYNNEI. The J segment lost 6 bases and the V segment lost 3 bases, leaving 3 bases of the junction unmatched. The CDR3 DNA is TGTGCCAGCAGTGAGGACAGGGGCCCTCAGCCCCAGCATTTT. Protein: CASSEDRGPQPQHF.

The V call is TRBV29-1, the J call TRBJ1-5, with 10 bases identical to TRBD1. V was pared by 7 bases and J by 5 bases, with 2 bases of the junction left unmatched. Germline V CDR1 and CDR2: SQVTM, ANQGSEA. The CDR3 sequence is 12 residues long. The CDR3 nucleotides read TGCAGCGCAGGACAGGGGGATCAGCCCCAGCATTTT. Translating gives CSAGQGDQPQHF.

The rearrangement links TRBV18 to TRBJ2-5; D possibly uses TRBD1 or TRBD2 (7 bases each). The germline CDR1 and CDR2 sequences are KGHSH and LQKENI. Trimming pared 0 bases from V and 5 bases from J, leaving 13 bases between. The CDR3 loop spans 15 amino acids. This CDR3 reads CASSPPGGGGETQYF. In DNA form, the CDR3 reads TGTGCCAGCTCACCACCGGGAGGGGGCGGCGAGACCCAGTACTTC.

CDR3 sequence: CATSRQTSGGDNEQFF. The CDR3 bases are TGTGCCACCAGCAGACAAACTAGCGGAGGTGACAATGAGCAGTTCTTC. The rearrangement joins TRBV15 to TRBJ2-1, with 8 bases lining up with TRBD2. Germline CDR1 is LNHNV and CDR2 is YYDKDF (reference sequence). Trimming took 2 bases from V and 5 from J; bases not matched to a gene: 8. This CDR3 has 16 residues.

V gene TRBV29-1 combines with J gene TRBJ2-1, with D maybe TRBD1 (5 bases). The CDR3 runs to 15 residues. Germline CDR1 is SQVTM and CDR2 is ANQGSEA. V dropped 5 bases and J dropped 4 bases, with 18 bases sitting between them. CDR3 nucleotide sequence: TGCAGCGTTAGGGATTTCGGACAAACTTACAATGAGCAGTTCTTC. Amino acids: CSVRDFGQTYNEQFF.

The chain employs TRBV5-5 and TRBJ2-3, with 9 nucleotides matching TRBD2. Trimming cost V 3 bases and J 3 bases; bases outside gene matches: 11. The CDR3 length is 17 residues. In germline, CDR1 is SGHKS, CDR2 YYEKEE (reference sequence). CDR3 region: CASSSRGTSPGTDTQYF. The CDR3 nucleotides are TGTGCCAGCAGCTCCCGAGGGACTAGCCCAGGAACAGATACGCAGTATTTT.

The chain employs TRBV9 and TRBJ2-3, with 7 bases aligning to TRBD2. The germline V gene has CDR1 SGDLS and CDR2 YYNGEE. The CDR3 contains 16 residues. The J segment lost 4 bases and the V segment lost 0 bases, leaving 8 bases of the junction unmatched. This chain's CDR3 is CASSVVEGGPSDTQYF. The CDR3 DNA follows: TGTGCCAGCAGCGTAGTGGAGGGAGGGCCCTCAGATACGCAGTATTTT.

The V call is TRBV30, the J call TRBJ1-4, with D uncertain. This CDR3 has 16 residues. Trimming took off 1 base at V and 0 bases at J, with 12 bases between the two ends. Germline values: CDR1 GTSNPN, CDR2 SVGIG (reference sequence). The CDR3 DNA follows: TGTGCCTGGAGTGCGCCGAGGACGGCAACTAATGAAAAACTGTTTTTT. Its protein product is CAWSAPRTATNEKLFF.

This chain connects TRBV4-1 to TRBJ2-1, with a weak D call TRBD2 (5 bases). V lost 1 base and J lost 5, with 21 bases in between. This CDR3 region has 18 residues. Per the germline V gene, CDR1 is MGHRA and CDR2 is YSYEKL. The CDR3 region has the DNA TGCGCCAGCAGCCAAGGCTATATAGTGATCGGAGGAGACAATGAGCAGTTCTTC. It specifies CASSQGYIVIGGDNEQFF.